The 22 T cell receptor beta chains presented below share a single source sample, sequenced in a study of a mutant IDH1 vaccine in newly diagnosed glioma. As for time point: week 47, end of study. Vaccinated patients received 300 ug of mutant IDH1 20-mer peptide per dose, with topical imiquimod. Produced via immunoSEQ multiplex PCR; TCRdb's table is partial and in-frame only. The table lists tens of thousands of clones, approximately 75% of them singletons. Their antigen targets remain unknown. The material sequenced was PBMCs, taken from a glioma patient whose treatment included an IDH1 peptide vaccine. The receptor set was obtained from a man aged 35 to 55 with glioma.

This clone came up once. The rearrangement links TRBV9 to TRBJ2-1; D is unclear. The V gene's germline CDR1 is SGDLS and CDR2 YYNGEE. The CDR3 loop spans 16 amino acids. Trimming cost V 0 bases and J 7 bases, with 17 bases left between them. The CDR3 is CASSVGSLKARNEQFF. The CDR3 DNA reads as TGTGCCAGCAGCGTAGGGTCGCTCAAAGCACGTAATGAGCAGTTCTTC.

This clone has only one observation. The gene calls are TRBV30 and TRBJ1-6; possibly TRBD1 for D (5 bases). V gave up 3 bases and J gave up 7 bases, with 19 bases separating them. Germline assignment: CDR1 GTSNPN and CDR2 SVGIG (reference sequence). The CDR3 length is 16 residues. The DNA for the CDR3 is TGTGCCTGGAGAGTCCGATCGGGGGTTTGGAATTCACCCCTCCACTTT. Amino acids: CAWRVRSGVWNSPLHF.

J is TRBJ1-2 and V is TRBV5-1; weak D call: TRBD1 (5 bases). The length of the CDR3 is 14 residues. In germline, CDR1 is SGHRS, CDR2 YFSETQ. The germline V and J ends were trimmed by 7 bases and 0 bases, with 13 bases remaining between them. DNA of the CDR3: TGCGCCAGCGGGGGTTCGGCAGCTAACTATGGCTACACCTTC. This encodes CASGGSAANYGYTF.

The chain couples TRBV29-1 to TRBJ2-1; D may be TRBD2 (6 bases). Looked up from germline, CDR1 is SQVTM and CDR2 is ANQGSEA. The CDR3 length is 13 residues. V lost 4 bases, J lost 8 bases, and 15 bases lay in between. The CDR3 DNA follows: TGCAGCGTTGGCCCTGGGGGGTTGGATGAGCAGTTCTTC. It encodes CSVGPGGLDEQFF.

This chain joins TRBV2 and TRBJ2-6, with D perhaps matching TRBD1 or TRBD2 (5 bases each). The germline V and J ends were trimmed by 6 bases and 0 bases, with 18 bases remaining between them. This CDR3 region has 18 residues. Germline V CDR1 and CDR2: SNHLY, FYNNEI. Written as DNA, the CDR3 is TGTGCCAGCAGGGCACCGGGACGCCTGAGCTCTGGGGCCAACGTCCTGACTTTC. This translates into CASRAPGRLSSGANVLTF.

Only a few counts were recorded for this clone. J is TRBJ1-2 and V is TRBV6-6; no firm D call. The CDR3 length is 12 residues. V was trimmed by 2 bases and J by 3 bases, leaving 4 bases between them. Germline CDR1 is MNHNY and CDR2 is SVGAGI (reference sequence). CDR3 residues: CASSYRDYGYTF. The DNA of the CDR3 is TGTGCCAGCAGTTACCGTGACTATGGCTACACCTTC.

The V call is TRBV15, the J call TRBJ1-5, with a weak D call TRBD1 (5 bases). The CDR3 totals 15 residues. V lost 0 bases to trimming and J lost 2 bases, with 8 bases between them. CDR1 and CDR2 from the germline V gene are LNHNV and YYDKDF (reference sequence). CDR3 protein: CATSRDQGGNQPQHF. The CDR3 DNA sequence: TGTGCCACCAGCAGAGATCAGGGCGGCAATCAGCCCCAGCATTTT.

J is TRBJ2-3 and V is TRBV5-4; TRBD2 is a possible D gene (6 bases). Germline V gives CDR1 SGHNT, CDR2 YYREEE (reference sequence). The CDR3 is 16 amino acids. V was cut by 1 base and J by 5 bases, with 17 bases left in between. The CDR3 reads CASSLLRAGGGDTQYF. The CDR3 nucleotides are TGTGCCAGCAGCTTGTTAAGGGCCGGGGGTGGAGATACGCAGTATTTT.

The chain employs TRBV7-6 and TRBJ2-1, with 9 bases that match TRBD2. V lost 5 bases to trimming and J lost 6 bases; unmatched junction nucleotides: 8. Germline CDR1 reads SGHVS; CDR2 reads FNYEAQ. The CDR3 has 15 residues. CDR3 residues: CASSAGTSRGNEQFF. As DNA, the CDR3 is TGTGCCAGCAGCGCAGGGACTAGCAGAGGCAATGAGCAGTTCTTC.

V usage is TRBV11-2 and J usage is TRBJ2-7; TRBD2 matches at 9 bases. The CDR3 runs to 16 residues. V lost 0 bases, J lost 7 bases, and 10 bases stayed unmatched. In germline, CDR1 is SGHAT, CDR2 FQNNGV. For the CDR3, the DNA is TGTGCCAGCAGCTTAGATTTCCTAGCGGGATTTATTGAGCAGTACTTC. Amino acid sequence: CASSLDFLAGFIEQYF.

The chain uses TRBV6-6 and TRBJ1-1, with no clear D. CDR3 size: 10 residues. The germline gives CDR1 MNHNY, CDR2 SVGAGI (reference sequence). V lost 8 bases and J lost 8, with 9 bases in between. The DNA of the CDR3 is TGTGCCAGCTCAAGGTCGGAAGCTTTCTTT. It specifies CASSRSEAFF.

The V and J genes are TRBV19 and TRBJ2-1, with TRBD1 matching over 7 bases. The germline V gene has CDR1 LNHDA and CDR2 SQIVND (reference sequence). This CDR3 is 16 amino acids long. Trimming removed 5 bases from V and 2 bases from J; junction bases left unmatched: 9. CDR3 region: CASSLRQGVAYNEQFF. The CDR3 DNA reads as TGTGCCAGTAGTCTACGACAGGGTGTTGCCTACAATGAGCAGTTCTTC.

V and J are TRBV5-4 and TRBJ2-7; 9 bases line up with TRBD1. CDR3 size: 15 residues. Germline CDR1 SGHNT, CDR2 YYREEE (reference sequence). Trimming removed 4 bases from V and 4 bases from J; junction bases left unmatched: 9. The CDR3, as DNA: TGTGCCAGCAGCAAAACCGGGACAGGGAGGTACGAGCAGTACTTC. Protein sequence: CASSKTGTGRYEQYF.

This rearrangement joins TRBV19 to TRBJ2-3; D may be TRBD2 (5 bases). This CDR3 spans 17 amino acids. V lost 2 bases and J 0 bases, leaving 15 bases between the germline ends. Germline values: CDR1 LNHDA, CDR2 SQIVND (reference sequence). CDR3 nucleotides: TGTGCCAGTAGTATAAATGGTCGGAGCGGTAGCACAGATACGCAGTATTTT. Amino acids: CASSINGRSGSTDTQYF.

This chain uses TRBV7-9 with TRBJ2-5, with 10 bases identical to TRBD1. Trimming cost V 5 bases and J 4 bases; bases outside gene matches: 4. From germline, CDR1 is SEHNR and CDR2 FQNEAQ (reference sequence). The CDR3 extends over 14 amino acids. This CDR3 reads CASSPDRGRETQYF. CDR3 nucleotides: TGTGCCAGCAGCCCCGACAGGGGGCGAGAGACCCAGTACTTC.

This clone was picked up a small number of times. V and J are TRBV5-4 and TRBJ1-1, with a weak D call TRBD1 (6 bases). The V and J ends lost 0 bases and 4 bases respectively, with 13 bases between them. The CDR3 covers 15 residues. The V gene's germline CDR1 is SGHNT and CDR2 YYREEE (reference sequence). In DNA form, the CDR3 reads TGTGCCAGCAGCTTGGGGATCACAGGGAGCACTGAAGCTTTCTTT. Translating it yields CASSLGITGSTEAFF. Complete variable domain (other parts from reference TRBV5-4 and TRBJ1-1): ETGVTQSPTHLIKTRGQQVTLRCSSQSGHNTVSWYQQALGQGPQFIFQYYREEENGRGNFPPRFSGLQFPNYSSELNVNALELDDSALYLCASSLGITGSTEAFFGQGTRLTVV.

This clone was detected only a few times. CDR3 in amino acids: CASSVEGGANVLTF. In DNA, the CDR3 is TGTGCCAGCAGCGTAGAAGGAGGGGCCAACGTCCTGACTTTC. The rearrangement joins TRBV9 to TRBJ2-6; D is unclear. Germline lookup yields CDR1 SGDLS and CDR2 YYNGEE. Trimming took 0 bases from V and 4 from J, leaving 5 bases between them. The CDR3 loop spans 14 amino acids.

This clone is medium-sized within its sample. CDR3 nucleotide sequence: TGTGCCAGCAGCTTGCCGGGAATGGGGGAAAAACTGTTTTTT. Protein product: CASSLPGMGEKLFF. This chain connects TRBV5-6 to TRBJ1-4, with no clear D. This CDR3 is 14 amino acids long. Trimming stripped 1 base from V and 8 bases from J, with 12 bases between. Per germline, CDR1 SGHDT and CDR2 YYEEEE. Complete variable domain (other parts from reference TRBV5-6 and TRBJ1-4): DAGVTQSPTHLIKTRGQQVTLRCSPKSGHDTVSWYQQALGQGPQFIFQYYEEEERQRGNFPDRFSGHQFPNYSSELNVNALLLGDSALYLCASSLPGMGEKLFFGSGTQLSVL.

CDR3 region: CASSRQAGGTYEQYF. The DNA of the CDR3 is TGTGCCAGCAGCAGGCAAGCGGGAGGGACCTACGAGCAGTACTTC. The chain couples TRBV27 to TRBJ2-7, with TRBD2 matching over 10 bases. Germline assignment: CDR1 MNHEY and CDR2 SMNVEV (reference sequence). V was clipped by 6 bases and J by 2 bases; unmatched bases: 7. CDR3 length: 15 amino acids.

The chain couples TRBV7-8 to TRBJ1-1; no firm D call. Deletions cut 5 bases from V and 2 bases from J, with 9 bases between. The CDR3 covers 13 residues. Per the germline V gene, CDR1 is SGHVS and CDR2 is FQNEAQ. This CDR3 reads CASSLKVNTEAFF. The CDR3 coding sequence is TGTGCCAGCAGCCTGAAGGTCAACACTGAAGCTTTCTTT.

The rearrangement joins TRBV7-9 to TRBJ2-7; the D gene is possibly TRBD1 (5 bases). CDR3 length: 14 residues. V lost 6 bases, J lost 0 bases, and 12 bases lay in between. In germline, CDR1 is SEHNR, CDR2 FQNEAQ (reference sequence). CDR3 sequence: CASSPLDNSYEQYF. The CDR3 DNA is TGTGCCAGCAGTCCTTTGGACAACTCCTACGAGCAGTACTTC.

The gene calls are TRBV28 and TRBJ2-7; D gene uncertain. From germline, CDR1 is MDHEN and CDR2 SYDVKM. The V end was cut by 4 bases, the J end by 3 bases, with 19 bases between. CDR3 length equals 16 residues. The CDR3 spells CASSSPHVDRFYEQYF. The CDR3 coding sequence is TGTGCCAGCAGTTCCCCCCACGTGGATCGATTCTACGAGCAGTACTTC.